This TCR beta chain derives from a study of OX40 agonist ivuxolimab in advanced cancers. Sequencing was performed with immunoSEQ multiplex PCR; in TCRdb, only in-frame clones are kept and a portion is missing. The sample has under 85,000 clones; around 83% are singletons. The source is an adult with an advanced solid tumor such as melanoma, head and neck, liver or kidney cancer. This specimen was CD4+ or CD8+ T cells sorted from blood, taken in a trial of the OX40 agonist ivuxolimab.

The CDR3 is CASSLAQGNTEAFF. CDR3 coding DNA: TGCGCCAGCAGCTTGGCTCAGGGGAACACTGAAGCTTTCTTT. V gene TRBV5-1 combines with J gene TRBJ1-1, with D tentatively TRBD1 (5 bases). With 0 bases removed from V and 1 base from J, the gap between germline ends came to 7 bases. This CDR3 is built from 14 residues. Germline V gene data show CDR1 as SGHRS and CDR2 as YFSETQ.